Each of the 31 T cell receptor beta chains below was sequenced from the same sample in a study of blood T cell repertoires in COVID-19. Assay: immunoSEQ multiplex PCR; the TCRdb copy retains only in-frame clones and omits some. The sample has roughly 100,000 clones; over 80% are singletons. Sequenced material: peripheral blood. The receptors originated from a man aged 50-59 years with acute or convalescent COVID-19.

This rearrangement joins TRBV2 to TRBJ1-4, with unresolved D. V lost 8 bases and J lost 5, with 3 bases in between. The CDR3 has 10 residues. Per the germline V gene, CDR1 is SNHLY and CDR2 is FYNNEI. The CDR3 spells CASANEKLFF. The CDR3 DNA follows: TGTGCCAGCGCGAATGAAAAACTGTTTTTT. The full variable domain, in which reference TRBV2 and TRBJ1-4 provide the parts outside the CDR3, is EPEVTQTPSHQVTQMGQEVILRCVPISNHLYFYWYRQILGQKVEFLVSFYNNEISEKSEIFDDQFSVERPDGSNFTLKIRSTKLEDSAMYFCASANEKLFFGSGTQLSVL.

This chain joins TRBV30 and TRBJ1-1; D may be TRBD1 (6 bases). Germline-derived CDR1 and CDR2 are GTSNPN and SVGIG (reference sequence). V was trimmed by 4 bases and J by 0 bases, leaving 18 bases between them. This CDR3 region has 16 residues. The CDR3 nucleotides are TGTGCCTGGAACCCCCAGGGGAGAGCGCTGAACACTGAAGCTTTCTTT. Protein: CAWNPQGRALNTEAFF.

V usage is TRBV6-5 and J usage is TRBJ2-3, with TRBD2 identical over 7 bases. The trim removed 2 bases at V and 0 bases at J, leaving 2 bases unmatched. CDR3 length equals 15 residues. Germline V gives CDR1 MNHEY, CDR2 SVGAGI. CDR3 nucleotides: TGTGCCAGCAGTTACACGCGGGGGAGCACAGATACGCAGTATTTT. Amino acid sequence: CASSYTRGSTDTQYF.

The chain is built from TRBV5-4 and TRBJ1-2, with TRBD1 as a possible D gene (6 bases). This CDR3 has 16 amino acids. The V end lost 4 bases, the J end lost 2 bases, and 18 bases lay between the germline ends. The V gene's germline CDR1 is SGHNT and CDR2 YYREEE (reference sequence). The CDR3 sequence: CASSRGSSTGNYGYTF. The DNA of the CDR3 is TGTGCCAGCAGCCGTGGAAGTTCGACAGGAAACTATGGCTACACCTTC. Full variable domain (missing parts from reference TRBV5-4 and TRBJ1-2): ETGVTQSPTHLIKTRGQQVTLRCSSQSGHNTVSWYQQALGQGPQFIFQYYREEENGRGNFPPRFSGLQFPNYSSELNVNALELDDSALYLCASSRGSSTGNYGYTFGSGTRLTVV.

The rearrangement joins TRBV4-2 to TRBJ1-2, with TRBD1 identical over 9 bases. This CDR3 is 16 amino acids long. CDR1 is LGHNA and CDR2 is YNFKEQ in the germline V gene. V was pared by 3 bases and J by 4 bases, with 9 bases of the junction left unmatched. CDR3 sequence (DNA): TGTGCCAGCAGCCACGACCGGGACAGGGAACCCTATGGCTACACCTTC. Its protein is CASSHDRDREPYGYTF.

This chain uses TRBV6-9 with TRBJ1-2; D may be TRBD1 (6 bases). Germline assignment: CDR1 MNHGY and CDR2 SVAAGI. Trimming cost V 3 bases and J 9 bases, with 11 bases left between them. The CDR3 extends over 12 amino acids. This chain's CDR3 is CASSYRDKSYTF. CDR3 coding DNA: TGTGCCAGCAGTTACCGGGACAAGAGCTACACCTTC.

The chain has TRBV27 and TRBJ1-6, with D unclear. The V gene lost 2 bases and the J gene lost 10 bases, with 12 bases spanning the gap. Germline lookup yields CDR1 MNHEY and CDR2 SMNVEV (reference sequence). This CDR3 comprises 14 residues. CDR3 protein: CASSLGGLSSPLHF. CDR3 DNA sequence: TGTGCCAGCAGTTTAGGAGGGTTAAGCTCACCCCTCCACTTT.

In DNA form, the CDR3 reads TGTGCCAGTAGTATTCTCACAGGGGGCTCTGAAAAACTGTTTTTT. It translates to CASSILTGGSEKLFF. The chain couples TRBV19 to TRBJ1-4; TRBD1 aligns across 9 bases. V gave up 3 bases and J gave up 7 bases; unmatched junction bases: 6. Germline lookup yields CDR1 LNHDA and CDR2 SQIVND (reference sequence). The CDR3 is 15 residues long.

V usage is TRBV3-1 (or the pseudogene TRBV3-2) and J usage is TRBJ2-1, with TRBD2 matching over 9 bases. CDR1 is LGHDT, CDR2 YNNKEL, per germline (reference sequence). CDR3 length: 15 amino acids. V gave up 4 bases and J gave up 4 bases; unmatched junction bases: 5. The CDR3 here is CASSLSGRGYNEQFF. The CDR3, as DNA: TGTGCCAGCAGCCTTAGCGGGAGAGGATACAATGAGCAGTTCTTC.

This chain uses TRBV28 with TRBJ2-2; TRBD2 matches 8 bases. The V gene's germline CDR1 is MDHEN and CDR2 SYDVKM. The V segment lost 3 bases and the J segment 3 bases; nucleotides outside the gene matches: 6. This CDR3 region has 16 residues. The CDR3 nucleotides are TGTGCCAGCAGTTTTCGGACTAGCAGCCACACCGGGGAGCTGTTTTTT. Residues: CASSFRTSSHTGELFF.

The chain employs TRBV19 and TRBJ2-1; 7 positions agree with TRBD2. After removal of 1 base from V and 6 bases from J, the junction contained 6 bases not matched to a gene. The V gene's germline CDR1 is LNHDA and CDR2 SQIVND (reference sequence). The CDR3 totals 15 residues. CDR3 sequence (DNA): TGTGCCAGTAGTATAGCCGGACTAGGGGTCAATGAGCAGTTCTTC. It specifies CASSIAGLGVNEQFF. Supplemented by reference TRBV19 and TRBJ2-1, the full variable domain reads DGGITQSPKYLFRKEGQNVTLSCEQNLNHDAMYWYRQDPGQGLRLIYYSQIVNDFQKGDIAEGYSVSREKKESFPLTVTSAQKNPTAFYLCASSIAGLGVNEQFFGPGTRLTVL.

This chain connects TRBV2 to TRBJ2-2, with D possibly being TRBD1 (6 bases). Germline values: CDR1 SNHLY, CDR2 FYNNEI. This CDR3 has 14 amino acids. V was shortened by 3 bases and J by 5 bases, with 10 bases between the two germline ends. The CDR3 sequence: CASSDTGWTGELFF. Here the CDR3 DNA reads TGTGCCAGCAGTGATACAGGGTGGACCGGGGAGCTGTTTTTT.

This clone appeared once. V and J are TRBV15 and TRBJ2-7, with a weak D call TRBD1 (5 bases). The CDR3 consists of 14 residues. V lost 1 base and J 0 bases, leaving 7 bases between the germline ends. Germline CDR1 reads LNHNV; CDR2 reads YYDKDF (reference sequence). CDR3 nucleotide sequence: TGTGCCACCAGCAGAGGTAGGGGCTCCTACGAGCAGTACTTC. Protein: CATSRGRGSYEQYF.

DNA for the CDR3: TGTGCCAGCAGCTTGTATGTGGGAGGGCCAGAGACCCAGTACTTC. It codes for CASSLYVGGPETQYF. The chain joins TRBV5-4 to TRBJ2-5; 7 nucleotides line up with TRBD2. J gave up 4 bases and V 1 base, and 7 bases lay outside the gene matches. There are 15 residues in the CDR3. Germline V lookup: CDR1 SGHNT, CDR2 YYREEE (reference sequence).

The J gene is TRBJ2-1, the V gene TRBV27, with TRBD2 identical over 7 bases. V was pared by 5 bases and J by 1 base, with 8 bases of the junction left unmatched. The CDR3 spans 16 residues. Germline V gene sequence: CDR1 MNHEY, CDR2 SMNVEV (reference sequence). The CDR3 reads CASSTPRTSSYNEQFF. The DNA of the CDR3 is TGTGCCAGCAGTACTCCAAGGACTAGTTCCTACAATGAGCAGTTCTTC.

The rearrangement joins TRBV7-9 to TRBJ2-3; tentatively, D is TRBD2 (5 bases). The CDR3 is made up of 16 amino acids. Between the trimmed V and J ends, which lost 3 bases and 7 bases, there was a span of 20 bases. The V gene's germline CDR1 is SEHNR and CDR2 FQNEAQ (reference sequence). As DNA, the CDR3 is TGTGCCAGCAGCTTCTTAGTCGGCGGGCTTGGGAATACGCAGTATTTT. As protein: CASSFLVGGLGNTQYF.

This chain joins TRBV9 and TRBJ2-7; 9 positions agree with TRBD1. The J segment lost 6 bases and the V segment lost 2 bases, leaving 3 bases of the junction unmatched. This CDR3 spans 13 amino acids. Germline values: CDR1 SGDLS, CDR2 YYNGEE. As DNA, the CDR3 is TGTGCCAGCAGCGTCGGGACAGGGCGCGAGCAGTACTTC. Amino acid sequence: CASSVGTGREQYF.

This clone was counted a few times. The chain joins TRBV6-5 to TRBJ2-2; 7 bases map to TRBD1. Per the germline V gene, CDR1 is MNHEY and CDR2 is SVGAGI. The CDR3 runs 16 residues. The V gene end was trimmed by 2 bases and the J gene end by 5 bases; junction bases not matched to a gene: 8. CDR3 sequence: CASSYPQGVGTGELFF. The CDR3 nucleotides read TGTGCCAGCAGTTACCCGCAGGGGGTTGGGACCGGGGAGCTGTTTTTT.

The genes are TRBV19 and TRBJ1-4; perhaps TRBD1 as D (6 bases). The V gene's germline CDR1 is LNHDA and CDR2 SQIVND (reference sequence). The CDR3 consists of 14 residues. V lost 7 bases and J lost 1, with 10 bases in between. In nucleotides, the CDR3 is TGTGCCAGTAAACAGGACAGAACTAATGAAAAACTGTTTTTT. It is translated as CASKQDRTNEKLFF. The full variable domain, rest sourced from reference TRBV19 and TRBJ1-4, is DGGITQSPKYLFRKEGQNVTLSCEQNLNHDAMYWYRQDPGQGLRLIYYSQIVNDFQKGDIAEGYSVSREKKESFPLTVTSAQKNPTAFYLCASKQDRTNEKLFFGSGTQLSVL.

The chain is built from TRBV19 and TRBJ1-1; no reliable D call. Trimming cost V 3 bases and J 5 bases, with 10 bases left between them. This CDR3 spans 13 amino acids. The germline gives CDR1 LNHDA, CDR2 SQIVND (reference sequence). As DNA, the CDR3 is TGTGCCAGTAGTATTCCGGGAGGGACTGAAGCTTTCTTT. It translates to CASSIPGGTEAFF.

V and J are TRBV18 and TRBJ1-5; 7 bases are a match to TRBD1. V lost 2 bases, J lost 9 bases, and 10 bases stayed unmatched. The germline V gene has CDR1 KGHSH and CDR2 LQKENI. CDR3 length: 15 residues. CDR3 protein: CASSPTGTAQGPQHF. For the CDR3, the DNA is TGTGCCAGCTCACCAACAGGGACAGCACAGGGGCCCCAGCATTTT.

The rearrangement links TRBV5-1 to TRBJ1-2; 7 bases line up with TRBD1. The germline V gene has CDR1 SGHRS and CDR2 YFSETQ. With 5 bases clipped from V and 3 bases from J, the junction kept 10 bases outside the gene matches. The CDR3 loop spans 15 amino acids. In DNA form, the CDR3 reads TGCGCCAGCAGAGATAGACAGGGTAAGGACTATGGCTACACCTTC. Translating it yields CASRDRQGKDYGYTF.

The chain links TRBV19 to TRBJ1-5; 8 bases map to TRBD1. V lost 8 bases, J lost 7 bases, and 10 bases stayed unmatched. The CDR3 is 14 amino acids. Germline V gene data show CDR1 as LNHDA and CDR2 as SQIVND (reference sequence). CDR3 sequence (DNA): TGTGCCAGTCGAGGAAGACAGGGGAACCAGCCCCAGCATTTT. This encodes CASRGRQGNQPQHF.

This chain uses TRBV30 with TRBJ1-5; possibly TRBD1 for D (6 bases). Germline V lookup: CDR1 GTSNPN, CDR2 SVGIG (reference sequence). V gave up 2 bases and J gave up 5 bases, with 10 bases separating them. The CDR3 has 13 amino acids. CDR3 amino acids: CAWSTDRYQPQHF. For the CDR3, the DNA is TGTGCCTGGAGTACCGACAGGTATCAGCCCCAGCATTTT.

V is TRBV18 and J is TRBJ1-1; D is uncertain. CDR3 length: 13 amino acids. The V gene's germline CDR1 is KGHSH and CDR2 LQKENI. Trimming shortened V by 2 bases and J by 4 bases, and 8 bases separated the two germline ends. As DNA, the CDR3 is TGTGCCAGCTCACCAAAATCCGGCACTGAAGCTTTCTTT. Residues: CASSPKSGTEAFF.

This chain joins TRBV15 and TRBJ1-4; no reliable D call. This CDR3 has 12 residues. Germline CDR1 is LNHNV and CDR2 is YYDKDF (reference sequence). V lost 0 bases, J lost 13 bases, and 9 bases lay in between. CDR3 nucleotide sequence: TGTGCCACCAGCAGAGAGGACGGAGGACTGTTTTTT. This sequence encodes CATSREDGGLFF.

This rearrangement joins TRBV29-1 to TRBJ1-2, with D perhaps matching TRBD1 (5 bases). Germline CDR1 and CDR2: SQVTM and ANQGSEA. The CDR3 sequence is 13 residues long. Trimming shortened V by 2 bases and J by 4 bases, and 11 bases separated the two germline ends. The CDR3 here is CSVENQGIYGYTF. The CDR3 nucleotides are TGCAGCGTTGAAAACCAGGGAATCTATGGCTACACCTTC. The full variable domain, its missing parts supplied by reference TRBV29-1 and TRBJ1-2, is SAVISQKPSRDICQRGTSLTIQCQVDSQVTMMFWYRQQPGQSLTLIATANQGSEATYESGFVIDKFPISRPNLTFSTLTVSNMSPEDSSIYLCSVENQGIYGYTFGSGTRLTVV.

The chain carries TRBV18 and TRBJ1-3, with 9 bases aligning to TRBD1. The CDR3 length is 15 residues. Germline V lookup: CDR1 KGHSH, CDR2 LQKENI. V shed 8 bases, J shed 1 base, and the junction held 6 bases outside the gene matches. CDR3 nucleotides: TGTGCCAGCGCCCCGGGACAGGGATCTGGAAACACCATATATTTT. Amino acids: CASAPGQGSGNTIYF.

The chain employs TRBV20-1 and TRBJ1-2, with 9 bases identical to TRBD1. The J segment lost 3 bases and the V segment lost 3 bases, leaving 11 bases of the junction unmatched. The CDR3 contains 16 residues. CDR1 and CDR2 (germline): DFQATT, SNEGSKA (reference sequence). The CDR3: CSASPTGGALDYGYTF. In nucleotides, the CDR3 is TGCAGTGCTAGTCCAACAGGGGGCGCGCTGGACTATGGCTACACCTTC.

A note on this clone: An end of the junction differs from the germline gene, which may be a read error. This chain connects TRBV5-1 to TRBJ2-1, with D maybe TRBD1 (5 bases). CDR1 and CDR2 from the germline V gene are SGHRS and YFSETQ. The CDR3 sequence is 16 residues long. CDR3 sequence: CASSLAGSPPGNEQFF. CDR3 in DNA: TGCGCCAGCAGTTTGGCCGGATCCCCCCCAGGGAATGAGCAGTTCTTC.

This chain uses TRBV7-9 with TRBJ2-7, with 7 positions matching TRBD1. The CDR3 runs to 14 residues. Germline loops: CDR1 SEHNR, CDR2 FQNEAQ (reference sequence). J gave up 1 base and V 5 bases, and 5 bases lay outside the gene matches. The CDR3 DNA is TGTGCCAGCAGCCAGGGACAGCCTTCCTACGAGCAGTACTTC. It specifies CASSQGQPSYEQYF.